This T cell receptor beta chain derives from a study of shared clonotypes between healthy human individuals (dated by TCRdb to 2019 to 2021). The study in broad terms: The cohort included three men and a couple of women between 18 and 49 years of age. For each donor, CD4 naive and CD4 memory were each given three plates, CD8 naive was given two plates, and CD8 memory was given one plate. The study deeply sequenced blood TCR repertoires of about 5 healthy adults to estimate repertoire size and the extent of clonotype sharing between individuals. To increase sequencing depth and limit assay-specific biases, TCR repertoire library preparation and sequencing were carried out by different laboratories using diverse techniques. Between about 0.94 and 8.9 billion PBMCs per donor were obtained by leukapheresis.

CDR1 ENHRY and CDR2 SYGVKD are derived from the germline V gene. There are 13 amino acids in the CDR3, from cysteine to phenylalanine inclusive. Just CDR3 DNA is preserved here, 39 bases in frame from base 1. V is pared back by 3 bases and J by 7 bases, with 10 bases lying between the germline termini. Using the deep immunoSEQ assay, TCR CDR3 regions were amplified from genomic DNA by multiplex PCR. For each cell subset, the extracted genomic DNA was distributed evenly across all wells of several immunoSEQ 96-well plates, and each plate served as one replicate. For sorted subsets, roughly 0.2 ug genomic DNA, equal to 30,000 or so T cell genomes, was loaded into each replicate PCR. Purified libraries were measured with a Qubit 3.0 fluorometer, size-checked on a Bioanalyzer 2100, and measured again with the KAPA Library Quantification kit. A separate single-read 150-cycle Illumina NextSeq 550 flow cell was used to sequence each immunoSEQ 96-well plate. In the authors' own workflow: The immunoSEQ output contained only junctional sequences without quality scores, so filtering could not match that applied to full-length reads. Sequences were annotated with PyIR, a Python wrapper for IgBLAST v1.9, and V/J genes and CDR3 were assigned using IMGT germline references. Reads were removed for weak V/J assignments (E-value above 1e-6), missing CDR3, stop codons, out-of-frame junctions, or ambiguous translated residues. V3J clonotypes were defined as sequences sharing the same inferred V gene, J gene, and CDR3 amino acid sequence. To compute the percentage overlap between repertoires, the number of shared unique clonotypes was divided by the size of the smaller repertoire. Three approaches were used to assess repertoire richness: RTK rarefaction, the Chao1 estimator, and Recon v2.1 estimates of unobserved clonotypes. OLGA was used to compute generation probabilities for all TCRbeta clonotypes that the gDNA method yielded from a handful of donors. TCRdb retrieved this table from immuneACCESS and kept in-frame rearrangements only. Not all clones are present; in checked studies, unresolved V genes account for under half, and no reason is known for the remainder. V and J calls and clone size are those listed in that table; D and trimming were worked out from the DNA. In this sample the table shows hundreds of thousands of clones, 90% to 96% of which occur a single time. Roughly 0.06% of the sample lies in the top ten.

Donors were healthy HIV-negative adults with no recently reported acute infections or vaccinations. Every donor was a Caucasian adult living in Nashville, Tennessee, USA. CD4+ T cells were enriched by magnetic negative selection; naive cells were then positively selected on CD45RA, and the negative fraction formed the memory subset. Blood was collected by leukapheresis, and PBMCs were isolated by Ficoll-Histopaque density gradient centrifugation and then cryopreserved in liquid nitrogen vapor phase. Analytical flow cytometry was used to check the purity and quantity of each magnetically sorted T cell population. Each sorted fraction had its genomic DNA isolated and then quantified by UV absorbance on a Nanodrop 2000c. The paper's findings and limits, for the study overall: Naive subsets generally had larger estimated clonotype richness than memory subsets. Rarefaction of sorted-subset datasets indicated incomplete sequencing despite the large sequencing depth. Sharing across a handful of donors was observed for around 5% of naive CD4, over 3% of naive CD8, over 2% of memory CD4, and about 0.4% of memory CD8 clonotypes. Because the study included only a small number of donors, the genetic and exposure-history diversity represented was limited. Pairwise subsampling led to the expectation that sequencing depth would affect the degree of clonotype sharing among donors. Higher generation probabilities were observed for clonotypes shared by all four sorted-subset donors than for non-shared clonotypes. Sampling was restricted to blood, and TCR repertoires in tissues likely differ from the TCR repertoires found in blood.

This clone appeared a single time. Which antigen it targets is not known. No per-base quality is available; no much larger clone lies one base away. The sequence links TRBV10-3 to TRBJ1-5; TRBD1 is a possible D gene, resting on 5 matching bases. Source material: naive CD4+ T cells sorted from blood. The cell subset or site label here, explained by the study, means: CD45RA+ positively selected. This sequence was found in a woman in her thirties in good health. The CDR3 protein is CAISDDQGQPQHF. The DNA sequence follows: TGTGCCATCAGTGACGATCAGGGCCAGCCCCAGCATTTT.